Sequencing of this TCR beta chain was carried out in a study of blood T cell repertoires in COVID-19 (dated by TCRdb to 2020 to 2022). Notes on the research overall: Samples from collaborators originated in the United States, Italy and Spain and spanned both the acute and convalescent phases of COVID-19. The dataset comprised deeply sampled blood TCRbeta repertoires from subjects exposed to, actively infected with, or recovered from COVID-19. The repertoires were released in a freely available public database intended as a resource for research on the immune response to SARS-CoV-2. A de-identified subject ID, COVID-19 status, age in years and sex were almost always included in the sample metadata. The material from the prospective study consisted of cDNA or gDNA derived from T cells, B-cell-depleted T cells, or PBMCs. HLA class I and class II types, where available, came from metadata supplied by the sample provider rather than from assay-based typing. Samples were obtained from the ongoing ImmuneRACE study (first 160 participants) and from 1,254 subjects provided by 6 global collaborators. On the study overall, not on this receptor specifically: The quantity of clinical and demographic metadata differed by source and by participant and was supplied without curation.

CDR1 and CDR2 are read off the germline V gene (reference sequence) as SGHNT and YYREEE. The V end loses 0 bases and the J end loses 3 bases, and a stretch of 10 bases separates them. From its cysteine to its phenylalanine, the CDR3 spans 14 amino acids. CDR3 DNA is the only sequence kept; it has 42 bases, read in frame from the first base. TCRbeta CDR3 regions were amplified from genomic DNA using the immunoSEQ Assay, a bias-controlled multiplex PCR. On the study's bioinformatics: Within the assay, amplification of reference gene primers was used to estimate how many nucleated cells each sample contained. To quantify the absolute abundance of each unique TCRbeta CDR3 rearrangement, sequence reads were collapsed and filtered. For each sample, productive Simpson clonality was calculated as the square root of Simpson's diversity index over productive rearrangements. TCRdb carries this immuneACCESS record with in-frame sequences only. Its versions omit some clonotypes, under half of them owing to an unresolved V gene in the studies checked, with the rest unexplained. The D gene and trimming were derived from the DNA, and the V and J assignments and clone size from that table. For this sample there are 200,000 to 300,000 clones; about 82% appear just once. Around 12% of the sample lies in the top ten.

Whole blood was collected in K2EDTA tubes by collaborating institutions according to the institutions' own protocols. For TCRbeta analysis, collaborator samples were shipped as frozen whole blood, as isolated PBMCs, or as DNA extracted from either sample type. On this clone itself: Which antigen it targets is not known. The input lacks base qualities; no much larger clone sits a single base away.

This TCR derives from a man older than 75 with acute or convalescent COVID-19. Input material: peripheral blood. The sequence joins TRBV5-4 to TRBJ2-7, with TRBD1 tentatively as D gene (5 bases match). The sequence in DNA is TGTGCCAGCAGCTTGGTGCAGGGAAACTACGAGCAGTACTTC. This encodes CASSLVQGNYEQYF.